The clone carrying this T cell receptor (beta chain) was found once. The data were obtained in a study of cytotoxic CD8 clonotypes in ibrutinib-treated CLL. There are 15 residues in the CDR3. Germline loops: CDR1 SGHAT, CDR2 FQNNGV. Trimming removed 0 bases at V and 3 bases at J, with 11 bases between. TCRdb's copy holds only in-frame clones and misses some; the assay was immunoSEQ multiplex PCR. The sample yields hundreds of thousands of clones, around 66% seen once. Source: PBMCs, taken after 36 months of ibrutinib treatment. The origin of this receptor is a human donor with chronic lymphocytic leukemia. The chain is built from TRBV11-2 and TRBJ1-2; D not certain. The CDR3 loop is CASSLDPGPHYGYTF. CDR3 bases: TGTGCCAGCAGCTTAGACCCCGGGCCTCACTATGGCTACACCTTC.